A selection of T cell receptor beta chains follows, all from one sample in a study of early T cells in non-severe SARS-CoV-2 infection. Via MiXCR, TCRdb re-called the 5' RACE reads, giving one row per CDR3 protein. The sample lists about 54,000 distinct CDR3 sequences; under 8% were seen once. The sample was whole blood, taken at baseline. These receptors were collected from an adult who was a healthcare worker with PCR-confirmed SARS-CoV-2 infection or an uninfected control (not recorded which). Each CDR3 is given with its conserved first and last residue. Fields, in order: V gene, clone size, J gene, D gene, CDR3 DNA, CDR3 protein. The D gene is left open where the match is weak. Expanded clones are given a class, and other clones once, few, many or no size at all.

TRBV7-9	many	TRBJ1-6	NA	TGTGCCAGCAGCTTAGTGGCAGGGAAGGATTCACCCCTCCACTTT	CASSLVAGKDSPLHF
TRBV5-5	many	TRBJ2-5	NA	TGTGCCAGCAGCTCCGGGACGGTCAAAGAGACCCAGTACTTC	CASSSGTVKETQYF
TRBV24-1	few	TRBJ2-2	TRBD1	TGTGCCACCAGTGATACCGGGACAGAATACCCTGACGGGGAGCTGTTTTTT	CATSDTGTEYPDGELFF
TRBV29-1	many	TRBJ1-2	TRBD1	TGCAGCGTTGAAGAGCGGACAGGCTATGGCTACACCTTC	CSVEERTGYGYTF
TRBV4-2	many	TRBJ2-3	TRBD2	TGTGCCAGCAGCATCACTAGCGGGGGGCAGGCGGGAGATACGCAGTATTTT	CASSITSGGQAGDTQYF
TRBV7-3	NA	TRBJ1-1	NA	TGTGCCAGCAGCCTCCAGCCGGGGGGCGACACTGAAGCTTTCTTT	CASSLQPGGDTEAFF
TRBV7-9	few	TRBJ2-3	NA	TGTGCCAGCAGCCCCCCAGCGGCAGATACGCAGTATTTT	CASSPPAADTQYF
TRBV11-3	NA	TRBJ2-3	NA	TGTGCCAGCAGCACCGGGACTGCTAGCACAGATACGCAGTATTTT	CASSTGTASTDTQYF
TRBV5-4	many	TRBJ1-1	NA	TGTGCCAGCACGGCCGGGGGACTTAACACTGAAGCTTTCTTT	CASTAGGLNTEAFF
TRBV2	NA	TRBJ1-1	NA	TGTGCCAGCCTTTATCAGGGGCGCGAAGCTTTCTTT	CASLYQGREAFF
TRBV7-2	NA	TRBJ2-7	TRBD1	TGTGCCAGCAGCTTGTACCGGGACAGCCACTACGAGCAGTACTTC	CASSLYRDSHYEQYF
TRBV10-3	many	TRBJ2-5	NA	TGTGCCATCAGTGAGTCGGGGGTGGAAGAGACCCAGTACTTC	CAISESGVEETQYF
TRBV28	many	TRBJ1-2	NA	TGTGCCAGCGGTTCAGTGGAGACTATAAGGGACTACACCTTC	CASGSVETIRDYTF
TRBV7-9	many	TRBJ1-2	TRBD1	TGTGCCAGCGGACAGGAGAACTATGGCTACACCTTC	CASGQENYGYTF
TRBV6-5	NA	TRBJ1-1	NA	TGTGCCAGCAGTCAGTCGGACCCGAACACTGAAGCTTTCTTT	CASSQSDPNTEAFF
TRBV7-2	many	TRBJ2-7	NA	TGTGCCAGCAGCCTAAGGGGCGGGCAGGACTACGAGCAGTACTTC	CASSLRGGQDYEQYF
TRBV29-1	many	TRBJ2-5	TRBD2	TGCAGCGTCGACCCTTACCTATCTCTTGGACTAGCGGGGGGTCGTGGCCAAGAGACCCAGTACTTC	CSVDPYLSLGLAGGRGQETQYF
TRBV28	few	TRBJ2-7	NA	TGTGCCAGCAGTGACCCGATGGGTGGGGCTTTGGGAAGGCAGTACTTC	CASSDPMGGALGRQYF
TRBV7-8	few	TRBJ1-3	NA	TGTGCCAGCAGCTTCAACGGCCTCTCTGGAAACACCATATATTTT	CASSFNGLSGNTIYF